This entry concerns a single T cell receptor (beta chain). Its target antigen remains unknown. Base qualities are not provided; no much larger clone lies one nucleotide away. The sample is drawn from a study of shared T cell receptors in the human thymus (dated by TCRdb to 2020 to 2022). About the study as a whole: The study examined how the human thymus generates shared, self-reactive T-cell receptor alpha chains.

CDR3 length: 15 amino acids, cysteine to phenylalanine. Only CDR3 DNA is held: 45 bases, read in frame from base 1. V loses 7 bases of germline sequence and J loses 3 bases, and the interval between the two ends is 13 bases. The germline V gene encodes CDR1 MNHNY and CDR2 SVGAGI (reference sequence). Library prep was done by the immunoSEQ multiplex PCR assay. TCRdb provides this immuneACCESS table in a form limited to in-frame rearrangements. Some clones are lacking; in checked studies, under half of them reflect an unresolved V gene, and why the rest are absent is not known. This sample holds 600,000 to 900,000 clones; over 75% were observed only once. The ten largest clones take up 0.0095% to 0.013% of the sample. These data were also reused for a study on human thymus T cells. Per the second study: In Finland, the donors were immunologically healthy infants who were having open corrective cardiac surgery for congenital heart defects. The thymus tissue came from surgical resects taken out during corrective cardiac surgery. Both the thymic and the peripheral blood repertoires appeared to show biased V and J gene segment usage. The related research reported highly overlapping thymic TCR repertoires among unrelated individuals. TCR alpha and beta repertoires from fewer than ten infant thymus samples and four related peripheral blood samples were characterized in the study. The cohort included more than 5 male and a couple of female infants, with donor ages spanning 7 to 244 days. Thymocytes were freed from the tissue by mechanical means and kept at -70 degrees C as pellets of roughly 9-30 million cells. A QIAsymphony instrument was used to extract genomic DNA from the frozen cell pellets. Using the immunoSEQ multiplex PCR assay, the TCRB and TCRAD loci were amplified from a standardized quantity of quality-controlled genomic DNA. The V(D)J region was spanned by amplicons of a length sufficient to cover the CDR3 and to identify V and J genes. The amplicons were sequenced on an Illumina platform via the commercial immunoSEQ service. Primer bias and sequencing errors were corrected as previously described, and TCRAD and TCRB definitions were based on the IMGT database. Analysis of the repertoires was done with immunoSEQ Analyzer 3.0 and VDJTools and included basic statistics, V/J segment usage, diversity estimates, rarefaction and pairwise overlap. To estimate diversity, the Chao1, ChaoE, Efron-Thisted, Shannon and inverse Simpson indices were applied, and diversity was also estimated on datasets down-sampled to the smallest sample. For repertoire overlap, CDR3 nucleotide sequence, V gene and J gene had to match strictly, and clustering was done by Jaccard-based multidimensional scaling. Thymus samples yielded on average approximately 860,000 unique TCRB clonotypes, compared with roughly 92,000 from blood samples.

The chain is encoded by TRBV6-6 joined to TRBJ1-6; TRBD1 is perhaps the D gene, given 5 matching bases. The sequence was collected from a girl under three years old with a congenital heart defect. Donor details come from another sample of the same person, matched by shared clones. The material sequenced was thymocytes. Read as DNA, the sequence is TGTGCCAGCACCATTGGCAGGGTCTATAATTCACCCCTCCACTTT. Its product reads: CASTIGRVYNSPLHF.